This TCR beta chain stems from a study of blood T cells in healthy people across ages. This clonotype showed up many times. Total RNA amounts of at least 6 micrograms were extracted per sample. A second PCR, run for about 7 to 12 cycles, used a sample-barcoded 5' primer plus a J-beta primer mix. A template-switch adaptor with 12 random nucleotides tagged each cDNA molecule. Via MiXCR, TCRdb re-called the 5' RACE reads, giving one row per CDR3 protein. This sample has about 1.8 million distinct CDR3 sequences, with about 50% found just once. There are 16 residues in the CDR3. Trimming removed 1 base from V and 3 bases from J, with 14 bases in between. Germline assignment: CDR1 SGHVS and CDR2 FQNEAQ.

This rearrangement joins TRBV7-8 to TRBJ2-3, with D hard to call. The specimen was blood. The sequence was obtained from a woman between 35 and 50 years old in good health. The CDR3: CASSLESAVWTDTQYF. For the CDR3, the DNA is TGTGCCAGCAGCTTAGAAAGCGCTGTTTGGACAGATACGCAGTATTTT.